Sequencing of this T cell receptor beta chain was carried out in a study of cytomegalovirus exposure and HLA in healthy donors. General study points: In vitro, three CMV-associated chains proved specific for CMV antigens. For most TCR sequences rarity was the rule, although some public TCRs occurred in many donors.

The method was immunoSEQ multiplex PCR; TCRdb's version includes in-frame clones alone and lacks a portion of them. Altogether some 180,000 clones are present, roughly nine tenths being singletons, with the ten largest covering 6% to 8.5%. The CDR3 has 14 residues. V shed 5 bases and J shed 6 bases, with 14 bases lying between them. Germline CDR1 and CDR2: SGHTA and FQGNSA. Remarks on this clone: The antigen is unknown.

The sample was PBMCs. The rearrangement uses TRBV7-2 and TRBJ2-1, with D perhaps matching TRBD2 (6 bases). The TCR comes from a man younger than 40 in good health and CMV-seropositive. CDR3 in DNA: TGTGCCAGCAGCCCCAGAGCGGGCCTCAATGAGCAGTTCTTC. Its protein is CASSPRAGLNEQFF. Drawing the rest from reference TRBV7-2 and TRBJ2-1, the complete variable domain is GAGVSQSPSNKVTEKGKDVELRCDPISGHTALYWYRQSLGQGLEFLIYFQGNSAPDKSGLPSDRFSAERTGGSVSTLTIQRTQQEDSAVYLCASSPRAGLNEQFFGPGTRLTVL.